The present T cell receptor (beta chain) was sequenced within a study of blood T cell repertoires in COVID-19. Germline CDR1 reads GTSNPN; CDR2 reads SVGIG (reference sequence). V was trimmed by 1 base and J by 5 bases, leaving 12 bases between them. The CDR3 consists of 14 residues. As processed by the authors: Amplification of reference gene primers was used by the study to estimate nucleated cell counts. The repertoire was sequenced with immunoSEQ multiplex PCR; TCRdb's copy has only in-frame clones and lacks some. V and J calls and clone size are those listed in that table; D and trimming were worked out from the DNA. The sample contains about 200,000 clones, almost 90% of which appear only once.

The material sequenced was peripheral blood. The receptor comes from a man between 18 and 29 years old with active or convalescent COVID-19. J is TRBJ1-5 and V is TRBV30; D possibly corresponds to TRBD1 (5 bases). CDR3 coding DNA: TGTGCCTGGAGTGAGGCAGGGTGGGATCAGCCCCAGCATTTT. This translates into CAWSEAGWDQPQHF.